Following are 24 T cell receptor beta chains from one sample sequenced in a study of cytomegalovirus exposure and HLA in healthy donors. PCR amplification relied on 60 Vbeta primers (plus 13 Jbeta primers). Sequenced by immunoSEQ multiplex PCR; TCRdb stores in-frame clones only, minus some. In the table there are some 240,000 clones, about 93% of which are singletons. The sample consisted of PBMCs. The receptors shown here come from a girl aged 2 to 9 in good health and CMV-seronegative.

The gene calls are TRBV13 and TRBJ1-3; perhaps TRBD1 as D (5 bases). The CDR3 is made up of 16 amino acids. Germline values: CDR1 PRHDT, CDR2 FYEKMQ (reference sequence). V lost 0 bases to trimming and J lost 3 bases, with 12 bases between them. CDR3: CASSLGLGGIGNTIYF. The CDR3 DNA reads TGTGCCAGCAGCTTAGGCCTCGGGGGGATTGGAAACACCATATATTTT.

On this clone: One end of the junction varies from germline; a read error may be responsible. This chain connects TRBV7-9 to TRBJ1-5; D perhaps matches TRBD1 (5 bases). This CDR3 is 15 amino acids long. The germline gives CDR1 SEHNR, CDR2 FQNEAQ (reference sequence). The CDR3: CSSSLSGHINQPQHF. Here the CDR3 DNA reads TGTTCCAGCAGCTTGAGTGGACATATAAATCAGCCCCAGCATTTT.

The chain employs TRBV6-1 and TRBJ2-5, with 7 bases aligning to TRBD1. The last part of the DNA fits TRBJ2-7 better; the J call may be wrong. The germline CDR1 and CDR2 sequences are MNHNS and SASEGT. The CDR3 totals 15 residues. CDR3 in DNA: TGTGCCAGCAGGACAGGGAACCAAGCCTCCTACGAGCAGTACTTC. Its translation is CASRTGNQASYEQYF.

CDR3 sequence: CASSEWAGSTDTQYF. The CDR3 DNA reads as TGTGCCAGCAGTGAGTGGGCGGGGTCCACAGATACGCAGTATTTT. The rearrangement links TRBV6-1 to TRBJ2-3; tentatively, D is TRBD2 (6 bases). The CDR3 runs 15 residues. V shed 3 bases and J shed 2 bases, with 12 bases lying between them. Per the germline V gene, CDR1 is MNHNS and CDR2 is SASEGT.

This sequence joins TRBV11-2 and TRBJ1-6; no clear D. The CDR3 totals 12 residues. The V gene's germline CDR1 is SGHAT and CDR2 FQNNGV. The ends were cut back, 6 bases at V and 3 bases at J, with 3 bases in the middle. The CDR3 protein is CASRYYNSPLHF. Written as DNA, the CDR3 is TGTGCCAGCAGATACTATAATTCACCCCTCCACTTT. The variable domain in full, completed from reference TRBV11-2 and TRBJ1-6, reads EAGVAQSPRYKIIEKRQSVAFWCNPISGHATLYWYQQILGQGPKLLIQFQNNGVVDDSQLPKDRFSAERLKGVDSTLKIQPAKLEDSAVYLCASRYYNSPLHFGNGTRLTVT.

The V call is TRBV9, the J call TRBJ1-5; D is undetermined. Trimming took 0 bases from V and 5 from J, leaving 12 bases between them. The CDR3 runs 15 residues. Germline assignment: CDR1 SGDLS and CDR2 YYNGEE. The CDR3 here is CASSVDVAQDQPQHF. In DNA form, the CDR3 reads TGTGCCAGCAGCGTAGACGTGGCTCAGGATCAGCCCCAGCATTTT.

This rearrangement joins TRBV9 to TRBJ2-3, with TRBD2 identical over 9 bases. This CDR3 region has 16 residues. Germline V CDR1 and CDR2: SGDLS, YYNGEE. V gave up 0 bases and J gave up 3 bases; unmatched junction bases: 5. The CDR3 nucleotides read TGTGCCAGCAGCGTAGAAGGGACTAGCATGACAGATACGCAGTATTTT. Its translation is CASSVEGTSMTDTQYF.

The gene calls are TRBV10-3 and TRBJ2-3; TRBD2 matches at 8 bases. V trimming: 6 bases; J trimming: 3 bases; junction bases outside the gene matches: 20. The CDR3 totals 19 residues. Germline values: CDR1 ENHRY, CDR2 SYGVKD. The CDR3 is CAIRTITGGPRGETDTQYF. CDR3 DNA sequence: TGTGCCATCAGAACGATTACGGGGGGGCCAAGAGGTGAAACAGATACGCAGTATTTT.

The rearrangement uses TRBV23-1 and TRBJ1-5, with a weak D call TRBD1 (5 bases). TRBV23-1 is reported as an ORF; its role is uncertain. The length of the CDR3 is 15 residues. The V and J ends lost 3 bases and 4 bases respectively, with 13 bases between them. DNA of the CDR3: TGCGCCAGCAGTCACCAGGGCGCGGGGAATCAGCCCCAGCATTTT. Amino acids: CASSHQGAGNQPQHF.

J is TRBJ2-7 and V is TRBV27; 7 bases are shared with TRBD2. CDR1 is MNHEY, CDR2 SMNVEV, per germline (reference sequence). V was clipped by 1 base and J by 2 bases; unmatched bases: 5. The CDR3 is made up of 15 amino acids. As DNA, the CDR3 is TGTGCCAGCAGTTTATTGGCTAGCGGTACCTACGAGCAGTACTTC. It specifies CASSLLASGTYEQYF.

This clone was recorded only once. V usage is TRBV9 and J usage is TRBJ2-3; the D gene is possibly TRBD1 (5 bases). The CDR3 consists of 11 residues. CDR1 and CDR2 from the germline V gene are SGDLS and YYNGEE. Between the trimmed V and J ends, which lost 4 bases and 5 bases, there was a span of 5 bases. CDR3 in amino acids: CASSQGDTQYF. The CDR3 DNA sequence: TGTGCCAGCAGCCAGGGAGATACGCAGTATTTT. Drawing the rest from reference TRBV9 and TRBJ2-3, the complete variable domain is DSGVTQTPKHLITATGQRVTLRCSPRSGDLSVYWYQQSLDQGLQFLIQYYNGEERAKGNILERFSAQQFPDLHSELNLSSLELGDSALYFCASSQGDTQYFGPGTRLTVL.

This chain joins TRBV5-6 and TRBJ2-2; 7 bases line up with TRBD2. CDR1 and CDR2 from the germline V gene are SGHDT and YYEEEE. The CDR3 runs to 15 residues. V shed 2 bases and J 1 base; nucleotides not matched to a gene: 2. CDR3 sequence: CASSFAGVNTGELFF. Written as DNA, the CDR3 is TGTGCCAGCAGCTTCGCGGGGGTGAACACCGGGGAGCTGTTTTTT. The full variable domain, in which reference TRBV5-6 and TRBJ2-2 provide the parts outside the CDR3, is DAGVTQSPTHLIKTRGQQVTLRCSPKSGHDTVSWYQQALGQGPQFIFQYYEEEERQRGNFPDRFSGHQFPNYSSELNVNALLLGDSALYLCASSFAGVNTGELFFGEGSRLTVL.

The J gene is TRBJ2-1, the V gene TRBV11-2; TRBD1 matches 8 bases. The germline V gene encodes CDR1 SGHAT and CDR2 FQNNGV. The CDR3 extends over 16 amino acids. V was clipped by 5 bases and J by 2 bases; unmatched bases: 8. CDR3 in DNA: TGTGCCAGCAGCCCCCGGGACAGGTGGACCTACAATGAGCAGTTCTTC. Translated: CASSPRDRWTYNEQFF. The variable domain in full, with the rest retrieved from reference TRBV11-2 and TRBJ2-1, is EAGVAQSPRYKIIEKRQSVAFWCNPISGHATLYWYQQILGQGPKLLIQFQNNGVVDDSQLPKDRFSAERLKGVDSTLKIQPAKLEDSAVYLCASSPRDRWTYNEQFFGPGTRLTVL.

The rearrangement uses TRBV27 and TRBJ1-1; maybe TRBD1 (6 bases). The CDR3 length is 14 residues. Germline V gene lookup returns CDR1 MNHEY and CDR2 SMNVEV (reference sequence). V lost 3 bases to trimming and J lost 7 bases, with 15 bases between them. Written as DNA, the CDR3 is TGTGCCAGCAGTTTGACACAGGGCAGACGTGAAGCTTTCTTT. This sequence encodes CASSLTQGRREAFF.

V usage is TRBV14 and J usage is TRBJ1-2; D possibly corresponds to TRBD1 (5 bases). The ends were cut back, 1 base at V and 4 bases at J, with 13 bases in the middle. CDR3 length: 15 residues. Germline V gene data show CDR1 as SGHDN and CDR2 as FVKESK. CDR3: CASSQVFRDTYGYTF. DNA for the CDR3: TGTGCCAGCAGCCAAGTGTTCAGGGATACCTATGGCTACACCTTC.

J is TRBJ2-7 and V is TRBV2, with D possibly TRBD1 on 5 matching bases. The length of the CDR3 is 13 residues. In germline, CDR1 is SNHLY, CDR2 FYNNEI. Trimming left V 8 bases short and J 2 bases short, with 13 bases between. The CDR3 DNA follows: TGTGCCAGCGTACGGCAGGGTACCTACGAGCAGTACTTC. Protein: CASVRQGTYEQYF.

This rearrangement joins TRBV9 to TRBJ2-3; no clear D gene. Trimming stripped 0 bases from V and 2 bases from J, with 7 bases between. The germline gives CDR1 SGDLS, CDR2 YYNGEE. The CDR3 is made up of 14 amino acids. The CDR3 here is CASSVAVPTDTQYF. As DNA, the CDR3 is TGTGCCAGCAGCGTAGCGGTTCCCACAGATACGCAGTATTTT.

This chain connects TRBV16 to TRBJ1-1, with 10 bases matching TRBD1. The CDR3 consists of 14 residues. Germline CDR1 is KGHSY and CDR2 is FQNENV. V was clipped by 3 bases and J by 4 bases; unmatched bases: 2. The chain's CDR3 is CASSQTGGTTEAFF. The CDR3 DNA follows: TGTGCCAGCAGCCAGACAGGGGGCACCACTGAAGCTTTCTTT.

The J gene is TRBJ2-7, the V gene TRBV6-6, with TRBD2 matching over 12 bases. The germline CDR1 and CDR2 sequences are MNHNY and SVGAGI (reference sequence). J was trimmed by 7 bases and V by 4 bases; bases with no gene match: 5. This CDR3 spans 14 amino acids. Here the CDR3 reads CASSLRLAGEEQYF. The CDR3 DNA reads TGTGCCAGCAGTTTACGACTAGCGGGAGAAGAGCAGTACTTC.

The chain joins TRBV29-1 to TRBJ2-5; TRBD1 agrees at 8 bases. The better agreement between TRBJ2-7 and the DNA end casts doubt on the J call. Germline V gene data show CDR1 as SQVTM and CDR2 as ANQGSEA. CDR3 length: 13 amino acids. Written as DNA, the CDR3 is TGCAGCGTTGAGACAGGGGATATATACGAGCAGTACTTC. Translated, it gives CSVETGDIYEQYF.

Details on this clone: Other DNA sequences in the sample encode the same CDR3. The CDR3 is CASSLRPTGHSGANVLTF. The CDR3 DNA reads TGTGCCAGCTCACTTCGCCCGACAGGGCACTCTGGGGCCAACGTCCTGACTTTC. The chain carries TRBV18 and TRBJ2-6; 7 nucleotides match TRBD1. This CDR3 region has 18 residues. Trimming took 4 bases from V and 0 from J; bases not matched to a gene: 9. CDR1 KGHSH and CDR2 LQKENI come from the germline V gene.

Note on this clone: This CDR3 is also generated by other DNA sequences in the sample. The chain recombines TRBV18 with TRBJ2-1; TRBD2 aligns across 12 bases. The length of the CDR3 is 14 residues. CDR1 is KGHSH, CDR2 LQKENI, per germline. The V gene end was trimmed by 6 bases and the J gene end by 4 bases; junction bases not matched to a gene: 1. The CDR3 bases are TGTGCCAGCTCCGGGACTAGCGGGTACAATGAGCAGTTCTTC. Translating it yields CASSGTSGYNEQFF.

The chain carries TRBV13 and TRBJ2-1; the match to TRBD2 covers 8 bases. V lost 6 bases and J lost 12; bases outside the gene matches: 19. CDR1 and CDR2 from the germline V gene are PRHDT and FYEKMQ (reference sequence). CDR3 length: 16 residues. CDR3 DNA sequence: TGTGCCAGCAGGGGAGTTGGGACTAGACTGGCTGAAGGGCAGTTCTTC. Translated: CASRGVGTRLAEGQFF.

The chain recombines TRBV30 with TRBJ1-1; D might be TRBD1 (5 bases). With 5 bases removed from V and 2 bases from J, the gap between germline ends came to 9 bases. Germline CDR1 is GTSNPN and CDR2 is SVGIG (reference sequence). The CDR3 covers 12 residues. CDR3 nucleotides: TGTGCCTGGGGGAGGACAAACACTGAAGCTTTCTTT. It encodes CAWGRTNTEAFF. Drawing the rest from reference TRBV30 and TRBJ1-1, the complete variable domain is SQTIHQWPATLVQPVGSPLSLECTVEGTSNPNLYWYRQAAGRGLQLLFYSVGIGQISSEVPQNLSASRPQDRQFILSSKKLLLSDSGFYLCAWGRTNTEAFFGQGTRLTVV.